The 31 T cell receptor beta chains below come from one sample, sequenced in a study of cytomegalovirus exposure and HLA in healthy donors. Sequenced by immunoSEQ multiplex PCR; TCRdb stores in-frame clones only, minus some. The sample includes over 100,000 clones, roughly 89% seen only once; the top ten take roughly 1.2%. The source material was PBMCs. The source is a woman aged 18 to 35 in good health and CMV-seronegative.

The rearrangement links TRBV11-3 to TRBJ1-1; 10 positions agree with TRBD1. The CDR3 is 14 residues long. Germline loops: CDR1 SGHNT, CDR2 YENEEA. Trimming removed 5 bases from V and 11 bases from J; junction bases left unmatched: 11. CDR3: CASSKTGTGASAFF. The DNA of the CDR3 is TGTGCCAGCAGCAAAACCGGGACAGGGGCCTCGGCTTTCTTT.

The chain is built from TRBV27 and TRBJ2-6; D possibly corresponds to TRBD2 (6 bases). Germline CDR1 and CDR2: MNHEY and SMNVEV (reference sequence). The germline V and J ends were trimmed by 5 bases and 4 bases, with 15 bases remaining between them. The CDR3 is made up of 16 amino acids. The CDR3 here is CASSTGVGSGANVLTF. CDR3 nucleotide sequence: TGTGCCAGCAGTACGGGGGTAGGGTCGGGGGCCAACGTCCTGACTTTC.

DNA of the CDR3: TGTGCCAGCAGTTTCGGACAGGGAAGAGGCTACACCTTC. Amino acid sequence: CASSFGQGRGYTF. The rearrangement links TRBV28 to TRBJ1-2, with 8 positions matching TRBD1. The length of the CDR3 is 13 residues. Germline V gene lookup returns CDR1 MDHEN and CDR2 SYDVKM. The J segment lost 8 bases and the V segment lost 3 bases, leaving 5 bases of the junction unmatched.

The genes are TRBV27 and TRBJ1-2; 7 positions agree with TRBD1. V dropped 5 bases and J dropped 2; count of bases not matched to a gene: 5. The CDR3 runs 14 residues. Germline V gene lookup returns CDR1 MNHEY and CDR2 SMNVEV (reference sequence). CDR3 protein: CASSPQGVNYGYTF. The DNA of the CDR3 is TGTGCCAGCAGTCCCCAGGGGGTAAACTATGGCTACACCTTC.

J is TRBJ2-1 and V is TRBV18; the match to TRBD1 covers 7 bases. This CDR3 spans 14 amino acids. Germline CDR1 KGHSH, CDR2 LQKENI. V dropped 6 bases and J dropped 2; count of bases not matched to a gene: 4. The CDR3 protein is CASSTDRAYNEQFF. The CDR3 nucleotides are TGTGCCAGCTCCACCGACAGGGCCTACAATGAGCAGTTCTTC.

This chain connects TRBV5-8 to TRBJ1-1; no firm D call. The CDR3 spans 14 residues. V dropped 0 bases and J dropped 8 bases, with 14 bases sitting between them. Per germline, CDR1 SGHTS and CDR2 YDEGEE. Here the CDR3 DNA reads TGTGCCAGCAGCTTGGCGACGAGGGCAGAAGAAGCTTTCTTT. Translating it yields CASSLATRAEEAFF.

As to this clone: The limits of the CDR3 on the DNA are not certain, so only TCRdb's listed CDR3 is given. The chain carries TRBV12-2 and TRBJ1-2; TRBD1 was called by the table and not checked on the DNA. TRBV12-2 is designated a pseudogene. The CDR3 is 16 amino acids in total, end residues counted. CDR3 amino acids: CASRFPFGQGAYGYTF.

The chain is built from TRBV10-2 and TRBJ2-3; D ambiguous. Looked up from germline, CDR1 is WSHSY and CDR2 is SAAADI. V gave up 3 bases and J gave up 0 bases, with 4 bases separating them. This CDR3 comprises 13 residues. CDR3 nucleotide sequence: TGCGCCAGCAGTGATCGGAGCACAGATACGCAGTATTTT. Translating it yields CASSDRSTDTQYF.

The genes are TRBV10-2 and TRBJ2-1; possible D gene TRBD2, 7 bases. Germline CDR1 and CDR2: WSHSY and SAAADI. The CDR3 has 14 residues. Trimming took 6 bases from V and 7 from J, leaving 16 bases between them. CDR3 nucleotide sequence: TGCGCCAGCAGAGGGGGGGGCCTTGGGAATGAGCAGTTCTTC. Translation gives CASRGGGLGNEQFF.

The chain employs TRBV5-4 and TRBJ2-7, with D tentatively TRBD2 (6 bases). Germline V lookup: CDR1 SGHNT, CDR2 YYREEE (reference sequence). The CDR3 has 14 amino acids. Trimming shortened V by 0 bases and J by 2 bases, and 9 bases separated the two germline ends. Here the CDR3 DNA reads TGTGCCAGCAGCTTGGGAGGGAGGACCTACGAGCAGTACTTC. Its protein product is CASSLGGRTYEQYF.

The chain has TRBV6-5 and TRBJ1-3; D may be TRBD1 (6 bases). This CDR3 spans 15 amino acids. Germline-derived CDR1 and CDR2 are MNHEY and SVGAGI. With 6 bases removed from V and 0 bases from J, the gap between germline ends came to 12 bases. The DNA for the CDR3 is TGTGCCAGCAGCCACCAGGGGACCTCTGGAAACACCATATATTTT. Translation: CASSHQGTSGNTIYF.

The rearrangement uses TRBV5-8 and TRBJ1-1; tentatively, D is TRBD1 (5 bases). Trimming left V 7 bases short and J 4 bases short, with 14 bases between. Per the germline V gene, CDR1 is SGHTS and CDR2 is YDEGEE. The CDR3 is 13 residues long. The CDR3 region is CASDFRGVTEAFF. In nucleotides, the CDR3 is TGTGCCAGCGATTTCCGGGGGGTCACTGAAGCTTTCTTT.

This sequence joins TRBV11-2 and TRBJ2-1, with a tentative D call TRBD1 (5 bases). Germline V gene data show CDR1 as SGHAT and CDR2 as FQNNGV. CDR3 length equals 16 residues. Trimming cost V 5 bases and J 4 bases, with 18 bases left between them. CDR3 DNA: TGTGCCAGCAGCGATCCGACCAGGGCGCAATACAATGAGCAGTTCTTC. Its translation: CASSDPTRAQYNEQFF.

The chain couples TRBV9 to TRBJ2-2, with 10 bases fitting TRBD1. The germline V gene encodes CDR1 SGDLS and CDR2 YYNGEE. V lost 6 bases and J lost 2; bases outside the gene matches: 4. The CDR3 runs 15 residues. DNA of the CDR3: TGTGCCAGCACCCGACAGGGGGCTAACACCGGGGAGCTGTTTTTT. It translates to CASTRQGANTGELFF.

This clone was counted once. V and J are TRBV25-1 and TRBJ1-3; D ambiguous. Germline V gene data show CDR1 as MGHDK and CDR2 as SYGVNS. V was trimmed by 6 bases and J by 4 bases, leaving 7 bases between them. This CDR3 is built from 12 residues. The chain's CDR3 is CASSTQGNTIYF. The CDR3 DNA reads TGTGCCAGCAGCACACAGGGAAACACCATATATTTT.

The rearrangement joins TRBV5-1 to TRBJ1-2, with TRBD1 matching 8 bases. The junction had 7 bases not matched to a gene; V was cut back by 0 bases and J by 3 bases. From germline, CDR1 is SGHRS and CDR2 YFSETQ. This CDR3 contains 16 residues. CDR3: CASSLAIQGADYGYTF. The CDR3 nucleotides read TGCGCCAGCAGCTTGGCCATTCAGGGGGCAGACTATGGCTACACCTTC.

V usage is TRBV6-5 and J usage is TRBJ1-2; tentatively, D is TRBD1 (5 bases). The germline V gene has CDR1 MNHEY and CDR2 SVGAGI. Trimming stripped 7 bases from V and 5 bases from J, with 17 bases between. This CDR3 comprises 14 residues. The CDR3 nucleotides read TGTGCCAGCACTTCATTGGGGGGGAGTTATGGCTACACCTTC. This sequence encodes CASTSLGGSYGYTF.

The chain couples TRBV6-5 to TRBJ1-4, with 7 positions matching TRBD1. This CDR3 comprises 16 residues. The germline CDR1 and CDR2 sequences are MNHEY and SVGAGI. V was pared by 0 bases and J by 10 bases, with 11 bases of the junction left unmatched. The CDR3 sequence is CASSYSVQGQSGKLFF. The CDR3 DNA reads as TGTGCCAGCAGTTACTCGGTACAGGGGCAAAGTGGAAAACTGTTTTTT.

The rearrangement links TRBV6-6 to TRBJ2-5; 9 bases fit TRBD2. This CDR3 region has 15 residues. The junction had 5 bases not matched to a gene; V was cut back by 4 bases and J by 2 bases. The V gene's germline CDR1 is MNHNY and CDR2 SVGAGI (reference sequence). CDR3 sequence reads: CASSFGGGEQETQYF. The CDR3 nucleotides are TGTGCCAGCAGTTTTGGCGGGGGGGAGCAAGAGACCCAGTACTTC.

CDR3 DNA: TGTGCCAGCAGCTTATCAGGGGGAGGTTCGTGGGAGACCCAGTACTTC. Translated: CASSLSGGGSWETQYF. The chain is built from TRBV7-8 and TRBJ2-5; perhaps TRBD1 as D (7 bases). Trimming shortened V by 2 bases and J by 5 bases, and 18 bases separated the two germline ends. From germline, CDR1 is SGHVS and CDR2 FQNEAQ. There are 16 residues in the CDR3.

The chain joins TRBV5-1 to TRBJ2-1, with 11 nucleotides matching TRBD2. Looked up from germline, CDR1 is SGHRS and CDR2 is YFSETQ. The CDR3 has 14 residues. Trimming cost V 4 bases and J 15 bases; bases outside gene matches: 12. CDR3 DNA sequence: TGCGCCAGCAGCCAAGACCTAGCGGGGGGTCTGCTGTTCTTC. This translates into CASSQDLAGGLLFF.

The V call is TRBV6-5, the J call TRBJ1-1, with D possibly matching TRBD1 (6 bases). Trimming cost V 6 bases and J 0 bases, with 11 bases left between them. There are 14 residues in the CDR3. The germline gives CDR1 MNHEY, CDR2 SVGAGI. CDR3 in DNA: TGTGCCAGCAGACAAACAGGGATGAACACTGAAGCTTTCTTT. This codes for CASRQTGMNTEAFF.

The CDR3 DNA is TGTGCCAGTAGTAGCCGGGGAGAAAAACTGTTTTTT. Encoded protein: CASSSRGEKLFF. This chain connects TRBV19 to TRBJ1-4, with D unclear. Germline assignment: CDR1 LNHDA and CDR2 SQIVND (reference sequence). Deletions cut 4 bases from V and 8 bases from J, with 8 bases between. The CDR3 is 12 residues long.

The rearrangement joins TRBV7-9 to TRBJ1-4, with D possibly being TRBD1 (6 bases). V was shortened by 8 bases and J by 7 bases, with 17 bases between the two germline ends. The CDR3 totals 14 residues. Germline values: CDR1 SEHNR, CDR2 FQNEAQ (reference sequence). The CDR3 is CASALAEGVEKLFF. The CDR3, as DNA: TGTGCCAGCGCCCTGGCTGAGGGGGTTGAAAAACTGTTTTTT.

V usage is TRBV6-5 and J usage is TRBJ2-3, with D possibly TRBD2 on 5 matching bases. The CDR3 is 13 amino acids. Trimming removed 8 bases from V and 1 base from J, with 10 bases in between. Germline CDR1 and CDR2: MNHEY and SVGAGI. The CDR3 sequence is CASRKAGTDTQYF. The CDR3 bases are TGTGCCAGCCGTAAAGCGGGCACAGATACGCAGTATTTT.

This sequence joins TRBV7-2 and TRBJ2-7; maybe TRBD1 (6 bases). Trimming cost V 5 bases and J 4 bases, with 21 bases left between them. The CDR3 loop spans 16 amino acids. From germline, CDR1 is SGHTA and CDR2 FQGNSA. The CDR3 DNA is TGTGCCAGCAGCCGGGACCGCTGGGGACAACCGTACGAGCAGTACTTC. Its translation: CASSRDRWGQPYEQYF. Combining the CDR3 with reference TRBV7-2 and TRBJ2-7 gives the whole variable domain GAGVSQSPSNKVTEKGKDVELRCDPISGHTALYWYRQSLGQGLEFLIYFQGNSAPDKSGLPSDRFSAERTGGSVSTLTIQRTQQEDSAVYLCASSRDRWGQPYEQYFGPGTRLTVT.

The chain links TRBV4-1 to TRBJ2-1; D gene uncertain. The CDR3 loop spans 16 amino acids. Trimming removed 0 bases from V and 0 bases from J, with 9 bases in between. CDR1 is MGHRA, CDR2 YSYEKL, per germline. The DNA of the CDR3 is TGCGCCAGCAGCCAAGACTCAACCAGCTCCTACAATGAGCAGTTCTTC. Protein: CASSQDSTSSYNEQFF.

This chain uses TRBV5-1 with TRBJ2-6, with 10 bases matching TRBD1. The CDR3 has 19 amino acids. Germline-derived CDR1 and CDR2 are SGHRS and YFSETQ. V was clipped by 4 bases and J by 0 bases; unmatched bases: 10. The CDR3 spells CASSHHGTGEVSGANVLTF. As DNA, the CDR3 is TGCGCCAGCAGCCATCACGGGACAGGGGAAGTCTCTGGGGCCAACGTCCTGACTTTC. The full variable domain, its missing parts supplied by reference TRBV5-1 and TRBJ2-6, is KAGVTQTPRYLIKTRGQQVTLSCSPISGHRSVSWYQQTPGQGLQFLFEYFSETQRNKGNFPGRFSGRQFSNSRSEMNVSTLELGDSALYLCASSHHGTGEVSGANVLTFGAGSRLTVL.

The chain carries TRBV5-1 and TRBJ1-4; 11 bases are shared with TRBD1. This CDR3 is 16 amino acids long. The J segment lost 0 bases and the V segment lost 5 bases, leaving 3 bases of the junction unmatched. Germline lookup yields CDR1 SGHRS and CDR2 YFSETQ. The CDR3 is CASREGQGATNEKLFF. The CDR3 nucleotides are TGCGCCAGCAGGGAGGGACAGGGGGCAACTAATGAAAAACTGTTTTTT.

V usage is TRBV5-4 and J usage is TRBJ2-7, with 7 positions matching TRBD1. The V segment lost 3 bases and the J segment 3 bases; nucleotides outside the gene matches: 6. Per the germline V gene, CDR1 is SGHNT and CDR2 is YYREEE (reference sequence). The CDR3 sequence is 14 residues long. CDR3 residues: CASSSGTADYEQYF. The CDR3 nucleotides are TGTGCCAGCAGCTCCGGGACAGCGGACTACGAGCAGTACTTC. Full variable domain (rest looked up from reference TRBV5-4 and TRBJ2-7): ETGVTQSPTHLIKTRGQQVTLRCSSQSGHNTVSWYQQALGQGPQFIFQYYREEENGRGNFPPRFSGLQFPNYSSELNVNALELDDSALYLCASSSGTADYEQYFGPGTRLTVT.

The V gene is TRBV6-6, the J gene TRBJ1-2; D is undetermined. Germline values: CDR1 MNHNY, CDR2 SVGAGI (reference sequence). The CDR3 extends over 12 amino acids. The V gene lost 0 bases and the J gene lost 8 bases, with 7 bases spanning the gap. This CDR3 reads CASSYSFEGYTF. The DNA of the CDR3 is TGTGCCAGCAGTTACTCTTTCGAGGGCTACACCTTC.